These 20 T cell receptor beta chains were sequenced from one sample in a study of spatial heterogeneity in lung cancer. Documented time point: sample taken at primary tumor resection. TCRdb ran MiXCR on the 5' RACE reads and lists one entry per CDR3 protein. The table records about 38,000 distinct CDR3 sequences, 6.5% to 9.5% of them present only once. The sequenced sample was PBMCs, obtained at surgery. The receptor set was obtained from a male donor with early-stage non-small cell lung cancer.

As concerns this clonotype: One end of the junction varies from germline; a read error may be responsible. The chain couples TRBV9 to TRBJ2-6; D is uncertain. The length of the CDR3 is 18 residues. Per the germline V gene, CDR1 is SGDLS and CDR2 is YYNGEE. Here the CDR3 DNA reads TGTGCCAGCAGCGTTTCTTTGGACGGATTCTCTGCGGCCAACGTCCTGACTTTC. Protein product: CASSVSLDGFSAANVLTF.

By share, this clonotype counts as medium-sized. The V and J genes are TRBV10-3 and TRBJ1-1, with D hard to call. Germline lookup yields CDR1 ENHRY and CDR2 SYGVKD. The germline V and J ends were trimmed by 1 base and 1 base, with 4 bases remaining between them. The CDR3 has 13 residues. CDR3 DNA: TGTGCCATCAGTGAGTTGGGGAACACTGAAGCTTTCTTT. It codes for CAISELGNTEAFF.

This clonotype was observed a handful of times. The rearrangement links TRBV5-1 to TRBJ2-1, with D unclear. CDR1 SGHRS and CDR2 YFSETQ come from the germline V gene. V gave up 5 bases and J gave up 5 bases, with 11 bases separating them. The CDR3 is 13 amino acids. DNA for the CDR3: TGCGCCAGCAGAATTCGCGTCGACAATGAGCAGTTCTTC. It translates to CASRIRVDNEQFF.

The chain is built from TRBV6-5 and TRBJ2-1; the D is unclear. Germline V gene data show CDR1 as MNHEY and CDR2 as SVGAGI. V gave up 2 bases and J gave up 3 bases, with 11 bases separating them. This CDR3 has 15 amino acids. The CDR3 region has the DNA TGTGCCAGCAGTTACCAGGACGTTCGCTACAATGAGCAGTTCTTC. Protein: CASSYQDVRYNEQFF.

Remarks on this clonotype: This may be a read error: a much more frequent sequence differs by one nucleotide. The chain carries TRBV29-1 and TRBJ2-5; 11 positions match TRBD1. The length of the CDR3 is 14 residues. Germline trimming cut 3 bases from V and 8 bases from J; bases unmatched to any gene: 8. Germline V gene data show CDR1 as SQVTM and CDR2 as ANQGSEA. CDR3 sequence: CSVEVSGTGGTQYF. The DNA for the CDR3 is TGCAGCGTTGAGGTTAGCGGGACAGGGGGTACCCAGTACTTC. Based on the CDR3 plus reference TRBV29-1 and TRBJ2-5, the full variable domain is SAVISQKPSRDICQRGTSLTIQCQVDSQVTMMFWYRQQPGQSLTLIATANQGSEATYESGFVIDKFPISRPNLTFSTLTVSNMSPEDSSIYLCSVEVSGTGGTQYFGPGTRLLVL.

In this sample, this clonotype turned up many times. The V gene is TRBV7-3, the J gene TRBJ1-1; the D is unclear. V was pared by 4 bases and J by 0 bases, with 6 bases between. Germline V gene lookup returns CDR1 SGHTA and CDR2 FQGTGA. This CDR3 region has 13 residues. The CDR3 sequence: CASSSTMNTEAFF. In nucleotides, the CDR3 is TGTGCCAGCAGCTCAACCATGAACACTGAAGCTTTCTTT.

The chain combines TRBV18 with TRBJ2-1; 7 nucleotides agree with TRBD1. The CDR3 totals 14 residues. V was clipped by 4 bases and J by 6 bases; unmatched bases: 6. The germline gives CDR1 KGHSH, CDR2 LQKENI. CDR3 coding DNA: TGTGCCAGCTCACGGGACAGTCAAAGCAATGAGCAGTTCTTC. Translated: CASSRDSQSNEQFF. The whole variable domain, filled in from reference TRBV18 and TRBJ2-1, reads NAGVMQNPRHLVRRRGQEARLRCSPMKGHSHVYWYRQLPEEGLKFMVYLQKENIIDESGMPKERFSAEFPKEGPSILRIQQVVRGDSAAYFCASSRDSQSNEQFFGPGTRLTVL.

The V call is TRBV7-9, the J call TRBJ1-1, with 7 bases fitting TRBD1. The CDR3 is 14 residues long. Trimming took 1 base from V and 9 from J; bases not matched to a gene: 8. CDR1 is SEHNR and CDR2 is FQNEAQ in the germline V gene (reference sequence). The CDR3 region has the DNA TGTGCCAGCAGCTTAGGAACAGGGGAAAGGAAAGCTTTCTTT. Its translation is CASSLGTGERKAFF.

This clonotype was picked up many times. This chain links TRBV11-3 with TRBJ2-7, with 7 positions matching TRBD1. J was trimmed by 5 bases and V by 5 bases; bases with no gene match: 6. This CDR3 has 13 amino acids. The germline gives CDR1 SGHNT, CDR2 YENEEA. CDR3 residues: CASSPPGQNEQYV. The CDR3 DNA reads TGTGCCAGCAGCCCGCCGGGACAGAACGAGCAGTACGTC.

The V call is TRBV14, the J call TRBJ2-3; 11 bases line up with TRBD2. Losses at the gene ends were 4 bases for V and 0 bases for J; bases not matched to a gene: 9. CDR3 length: 18 residues. Germline CDR1 is SGHDN and CDR2 is FVKESK. CDR3 in DNA: TGTGCCAGCAGCCCCCTATCCAGACTAGCGGGAAGCACAGATACGCAGTATTTT. As protein: CASSPLSRLAGSTDTQYF. Supplemented by reference TRBV14 and TRBJ2-3, the full variable domain reads EAGVTQFPSHSVIEKGQTVTLRCDPISGHDNLYWYRRVMGKEIKFLLHFVKESKQDESGMPNNRFLAERTGGTYSTLKVQPAELEDSGVYFCASSPLSRLAGSTDTQYFGPGTRLTVL.

The table lists this clonotype with a few counts. The V and J genes are TRBV27 and TRBJ2-1, with D tentatively TRBD2 (7 bases). CDR3 length: 17 amino acids. The germline gives CDR1 MNHEY, CDR2 SMNVEV (reference sequence). The V gene lost 6 bases and the J gene lost 3 bases, with 21 bases spanning the gap. CDR3 in amino acids: CASSPKGAGDYYNEQFF. CDR3 coding DNA: TGTGCCAGCAGCCCCAAAGGGGCAGGGGACTACTACAATGAGCAGTTCTTC.

This clonotype appeared many times. This chain uses TRBV5-6 with TRBJ1-2; D may be TRBD1 (5 bases). Germline CDR1 SGHDT, CDR2 YYEEEE. V was pared by 4 bases and J by 1 base, with 8 bases between. The length of the CDR3 is 13 residues. Here the CDR3 reads CASSGDGNYGYTF. The CDR3 DNA sequence: TGTGCCAGCAGCGGGGACGGTAACTATGGCTACACCTTC.

The chain is built from TRBV7-9 and TRBJ2-7, with D perhaps assigned TRBD1 or TRBD2 (5 bases each). CDR3 length: 14 amino acids. Trimming cost V 5 bases and J 2 bases, with 13 bases left between them. Germline CDR1 is SEHNR and CDR2 is FQNEAQ (reference sequence). The CDR3 region is CASSPWGSAYEQYF. In DNA, the CDR3 is TGTGCCAGCAGCCCGTGGGGGAGTGCCTACGAGCAGTACTTC. The full variable domain, its missing parts supplied by reference TRBV7-9 and TRBJ2-7, is DTGVSQNPRHKITKRGQNVTFRCDPISEHNRLYWYRQTLGQGPEFLTYFQNEAQLEKSRLLSDRFSAERPKGSFSTLEIQRTEQGDSAMYLCASSPWGSAYEQYFGPGTRLTVT.

This clonotype was picked up many times. The chain combines TRBV6-2 or TRBV6-3 with TRBJ1-1, with D perhaps TRBD1 (6 bases). The CDR3 spans 14 residues. CDR1 and CDR2 (germline): MNHEY, SVGEGT. V was shortened by 7 bases and J by 0 bases, with 12 bases between the two germline ends. CDR3 loop: CASMGGQLNTEAFF. The CDR3 DNA is TGTGCCAGCATGGGGGGCCAACTGAACACTGAAGCTTTCTTT.

This clonotype appeared many times. The chain carries TRBV20-1 and TRBJ1-5, with TRBD1 identical over 7 bases. The junction had 2 bases not matched to a gene; V was cut back by 7 bases and J by 2 bases. The length of the CDR3 is 12 residues. Germline V CDR1 and CDR2: DFQATT, SNEGSKA (reference sequence). As DNA, the CDR3 is TGCAGTGTTCAGGGGGGCAATCAGCCCCAGCATTTT. This codes for CSVQGGNQPQHF.

The CDR3 region has the DNA TGTGCCAGCGCCTGGGGGACCGGAGCCTACGAGCAGTACGTC. The encoded protein is CASAWGTGAYEQYV. The rearrangement joins TRBV7-6 to TRBJ2-7, with D possibly being TRBD1 or TRBD2 (5 bases each). The V and J ends lost 8 bases and 2 bases respectively, with 16 bases between them. Germline V lookup: CDR1 SGHVS, CDR2 FNYEAQ. This CDR3 region has 14 residues.

This clonotype has a count of ten or more. The gene calls are TRBV18 and TRBJ1-6; 7 bases match TRBD1. V was clipped by 9 bases and J by 6 bases; unmatched bases: 8. The germline CDR1 and CDR2 sequences are KGHSH and LQKENI. The CDR3 contains 14 residues. Here the CDR3 DNA reads TGTGCCAGTCAGGGACAGCTCCTTAATTCACCCCTCCACTTT. Its protein is CASQGQLLNSPLHF.

This clonotype occurred many times. The chain employs TRBV9 and TRBJ2-2; TRBD2 agrees at 10 bases. The CDR3 loop spans 15 amino acids. Germline V CDR1 and CDR2: SGDLS, YYNGEE. V lost 3 bases and J lost 7; bases outside the gene matches: 6. CDR3 coding DNA: TGTGCCAGCAGCGAGGGACTAGCGTACGGCGGGGAGCTGTTTTTT. It codes for CASSEGLAYGGELFF.

This clonotype appeared many times. The chain carries TRBV20-1 and TRBJ1-5; TRBD1 aligns across 8 bases. The V gene's germline CDR1 is DFQATT and CDR2 SNEGSKA (reference sequence). The J segment lost 6 bases and the V segment lost 0 bases, leaving 7 bases of the junction unmatched. This CDR3 region has 15 residues. The chain's CDR3 is CSARDGTGRTQPQHF. CDR3 coding DNA: TGCAGTGCTAGAGACGGGACAGGCCGAACTCAGCCCCAGCATTTT.

CDR3 sequence reads: CASSIRGVKNIQYF. DNA of the CDR3: TGTGCCAGCAGTATACGGGGAGTCAAAAACATTCAGTACTTC. The chain employs TRBV5-6 and TRBJ2-4; weak D call: TRBD2 (5 bases). CDR3 length: 14 residues. Germline V lookup: CDR1 SGHDT, CDR2 YYEEEE. V lost 5 bases and J 3 bases, leaving 12 bases between the germline ends.